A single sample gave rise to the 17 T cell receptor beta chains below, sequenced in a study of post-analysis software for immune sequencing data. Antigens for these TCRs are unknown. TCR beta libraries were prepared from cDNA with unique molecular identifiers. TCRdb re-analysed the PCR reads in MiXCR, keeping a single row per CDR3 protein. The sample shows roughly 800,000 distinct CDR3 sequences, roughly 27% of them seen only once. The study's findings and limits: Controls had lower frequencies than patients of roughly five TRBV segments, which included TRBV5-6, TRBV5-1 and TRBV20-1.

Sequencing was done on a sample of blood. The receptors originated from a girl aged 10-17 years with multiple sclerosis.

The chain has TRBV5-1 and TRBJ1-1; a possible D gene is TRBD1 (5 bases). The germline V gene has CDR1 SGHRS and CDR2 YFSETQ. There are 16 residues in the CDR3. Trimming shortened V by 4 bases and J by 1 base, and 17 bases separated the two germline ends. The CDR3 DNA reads TGCGCCAGCAGCACAACACCCGGGACCACGAACACTGAAGCTTTCTTT. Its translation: CASSTTPGTTNTEAFF.

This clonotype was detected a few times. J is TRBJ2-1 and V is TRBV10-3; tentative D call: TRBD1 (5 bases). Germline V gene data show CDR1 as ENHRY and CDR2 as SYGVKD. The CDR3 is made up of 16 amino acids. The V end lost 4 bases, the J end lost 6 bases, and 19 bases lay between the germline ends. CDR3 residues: CAISGSQGTTRNEQFF. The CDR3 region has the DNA TGTGCCATCAGTGGTTCGCAGGGTACCACCCGCAATGAGCAGTTCTTC.

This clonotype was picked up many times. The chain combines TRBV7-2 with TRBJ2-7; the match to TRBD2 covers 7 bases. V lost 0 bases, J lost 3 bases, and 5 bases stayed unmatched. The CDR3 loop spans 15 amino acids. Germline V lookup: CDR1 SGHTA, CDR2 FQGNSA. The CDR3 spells CASSLAGGGSYEQYF. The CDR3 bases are TGTGCCAGCAGCTTAGCTGGGGGGGGAAGCTACGAGCAGTACTTC.

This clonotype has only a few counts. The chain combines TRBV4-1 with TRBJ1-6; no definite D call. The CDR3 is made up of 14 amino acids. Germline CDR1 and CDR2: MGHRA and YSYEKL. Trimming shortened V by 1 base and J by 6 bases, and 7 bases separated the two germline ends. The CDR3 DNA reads TGCGCCAGCAGCCAAGTCCGGGTTAATTCACCCCTCCACTTT. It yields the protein CASSQVRVNSPLHF.

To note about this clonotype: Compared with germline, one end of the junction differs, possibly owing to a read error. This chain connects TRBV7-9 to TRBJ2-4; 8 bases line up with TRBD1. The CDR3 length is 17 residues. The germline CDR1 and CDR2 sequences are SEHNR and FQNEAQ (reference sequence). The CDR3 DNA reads TGTGCCTGCAGCCAGCCCACAGGGGGGTTGTCCAAAAACATTCAGTACTTC. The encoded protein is CACSQPTGGLSKNIQYF. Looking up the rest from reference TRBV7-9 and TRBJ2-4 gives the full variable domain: DTGVSQNPRHKITKRGQNVTFRCDPISEHNRLYWYRQTLGQGPEFLTYFQNEAQLEKSRLLSDRFSAERPKGSFSTLEIQRTEQGDSAMYLCACSQPTGGLSKNIQYFGAGTRLSVL.

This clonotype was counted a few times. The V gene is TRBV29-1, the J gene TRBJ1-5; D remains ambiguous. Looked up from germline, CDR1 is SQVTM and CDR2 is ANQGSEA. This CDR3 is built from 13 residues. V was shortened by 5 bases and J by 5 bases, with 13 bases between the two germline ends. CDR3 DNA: TGCAGCGTTTTGGTAGTGGGCGATCAGCCCCAGCATTTT. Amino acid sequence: CSVLVVGDQPQHF. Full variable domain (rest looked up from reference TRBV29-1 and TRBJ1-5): SAVISQKPSRDICQRGTSLTIQCQVDSQVTMMFWYRQQPGQSLTLIATANQGSEATYESGFVIDKFPISRPNLTFSTLTVSNMSPEDSSIYLCSVLVVGDQPQHFGDGTRLSIL.

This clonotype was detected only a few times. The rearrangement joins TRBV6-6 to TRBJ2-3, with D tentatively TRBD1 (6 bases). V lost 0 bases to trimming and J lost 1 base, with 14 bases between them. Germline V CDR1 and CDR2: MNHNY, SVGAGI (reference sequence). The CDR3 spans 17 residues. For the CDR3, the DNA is TGTGCCAGCAGTTACTCGAGATCGAACAGGGGCACAGATACGCAGTATTTT. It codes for CASSYSRSNRGTDTQYF.

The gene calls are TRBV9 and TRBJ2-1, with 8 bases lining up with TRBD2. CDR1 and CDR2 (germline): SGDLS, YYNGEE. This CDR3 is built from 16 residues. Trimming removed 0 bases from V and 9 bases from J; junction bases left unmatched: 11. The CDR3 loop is CASSVDTGRAFGEQFF. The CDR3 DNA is TGTGCCAGCAGCGTAGATACCGGGAGGGCCTTTGGTGAGCAGTTCTTC.

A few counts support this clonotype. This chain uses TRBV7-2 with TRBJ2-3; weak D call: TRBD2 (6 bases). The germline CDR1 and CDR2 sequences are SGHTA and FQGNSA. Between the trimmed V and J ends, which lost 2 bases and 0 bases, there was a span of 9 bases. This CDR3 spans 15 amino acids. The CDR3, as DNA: TGTGCCAGCAGCTTACGGGAGTCGAGCACAGATACGCAGTATTTT. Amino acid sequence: CASSLRESSTDTQYF. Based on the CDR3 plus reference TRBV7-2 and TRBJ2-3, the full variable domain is GAGVSQSPSNKVTEKGKDVELRCDPISGHTALYWYRQSLGQGLEFLIYFQGNSAPDKSGLPSDRFSAERTGGSVSTLTIQRTQQEDSAVYLCASSLRESSTDTQYFGPGTRLTVL.

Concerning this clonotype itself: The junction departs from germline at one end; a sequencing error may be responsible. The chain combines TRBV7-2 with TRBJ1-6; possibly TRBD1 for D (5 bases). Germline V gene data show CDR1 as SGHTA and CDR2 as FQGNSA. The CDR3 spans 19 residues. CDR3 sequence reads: CASSLRQGLRSSNNSPLHF. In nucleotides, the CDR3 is TGTGCCAGCAGCCTCCGTCAGGGATTAAGGAGCTCCAATAATTCACCCCTCCACTTT.

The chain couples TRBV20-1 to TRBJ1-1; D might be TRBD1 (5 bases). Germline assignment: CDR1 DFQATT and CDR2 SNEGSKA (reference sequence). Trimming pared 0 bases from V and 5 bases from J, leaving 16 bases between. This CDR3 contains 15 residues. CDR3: CSARDGVDRYTEAFF. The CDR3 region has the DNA TGCAGTGCTAGAGATGGGGTCGACAGATATACTGAAGCTTTCTTT.

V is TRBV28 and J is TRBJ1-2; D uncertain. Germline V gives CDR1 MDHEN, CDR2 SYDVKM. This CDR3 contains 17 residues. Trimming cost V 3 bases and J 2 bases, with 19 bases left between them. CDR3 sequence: CASSLVFIWKENYGYTF. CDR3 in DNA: TGTGCCAGCAGTTTGGTTTTTATTTGGAAAGAGAACTATGGCTACACCTTC.

CDR3 sequence reads: CASSLTGEGHEQYF. In DNA, the CDR3 is TGTGCCAGCAGTCTTACAGGGGAGGGTCATGAGCAGTACTTC. The genes are TRBV12-3 or TRBV12-4 and TRBJ2-7, with D tentatively TRBD1 or TRBD2 (7 bases each). This CDR3 has 14 residues. V was pared by 5 bases and J by 7 bases, with 18 bases between.

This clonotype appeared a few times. The CDR3 reads CASSGNREVQFF. The CDR3 DNA reads as TGTGCCAGCAGCGGGAACAGGGAGGTGCAGTTCTTC. The chain couples TRBV7-9 to TRBJ2-1, with D perhaps given as TRBD1 or TRBD2 (6 bases each). V was pared by 5 bases and J by 12 bases, with 14 bases between. CDR1 is SEHNR, CDR2 FQNEAQ, per germline (reference sequence). This CDR3 has 12 amino acids.

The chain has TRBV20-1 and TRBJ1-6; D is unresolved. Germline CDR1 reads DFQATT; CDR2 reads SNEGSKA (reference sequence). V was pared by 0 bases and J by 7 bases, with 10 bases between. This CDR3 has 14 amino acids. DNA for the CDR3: TGCAGTGCTAGAGATGCGCAGTCGAATTCACCCCTCCACTTT. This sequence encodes CSARDAQSNSPLHF.

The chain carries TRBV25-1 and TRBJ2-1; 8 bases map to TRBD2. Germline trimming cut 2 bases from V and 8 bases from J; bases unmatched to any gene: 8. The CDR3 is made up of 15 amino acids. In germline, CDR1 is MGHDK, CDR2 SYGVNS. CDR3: CASSERGGAGDEQFF. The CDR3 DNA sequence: TGTGCCAGCAGTGAACGGGGGGGGGCCGGGGATGAGCAGTTCTTC.

The CDR3 loop reads CASRNREIWPQHF. The CDR3 nucleotides are TGTGCCAGCAGGAATCGAGAAATTTGGCCCCAGCATTTT. This chain uses TRBV12-3 or TRBV12-4 with TRBJ1-5; D gene ambiguous. The V end lost 6 bases, the J end lost 9 bases, and 15 bases lay between the germline ends. The CDR3 has 13 residues.